This T cell receptor (beta chain) comes out of a study of blood T cell repertoires in COVID-19. J lost 7 bases, V lost 3 bases, and 4 bases had no gene match. Germline V gives CDR1 SGHAT, CDR2 FQNNGV. The CDR3 loop spans 13 amino acids. Per the original data handling: Using reference gene primer amplification, nucleated cell counts were estimated. Sequenced by immunoSEQ multiplex PCR; TCRdb stores in-frame clones only, minus some. D and trimming come from the DNA, and the V and J calls and clone size come from that table. The table has 220,000 or so clones, more than 75% seen once. The J gene is TRBJ2-3, the V gene TRBV11-2; 7 nucleotides align to TRBD1. Sequencing used peripheral blood. This sequence originates from an elderly woman with COVID-19, enrolled during active disease. CDR3 nucleotide sequence: TGTGCCAGCAGCTTTTCAGGGGGAAATACGCAGTATTTT. Encoded protein: CASSFSGGNTQYF.